One sample yielded the 9 T cell receptor beta chains listed below, sequenced in a study of cytomegalovirus exposure and HLA in healthy donors. 60 Vbeta and 13 Jbeta primers were used in PCR. Using immunoSEQ multiplex PCR, the repertoire was profiled, and TCRdb retains in-frame clones only, with some absent. There are 100,000 to 150,000 clones in the sample; approximately 77% occur only once, and around 2% lies in the top ten. Sequencing input: PBMCs. The receptors were gathered from a man aged 18 to 29 in good health and CMV-seronegative.

This rearrangement joins TRBV19 to TRBJ2-5, with TRBD2 as a possible D gene (6 bases). Germline V CDR1 and CDR2: LNHDA, SQIVND (reference sequence). V lost 3 bases and J lost 5, with 16 bases in between. The CDR3 length is 15 residues. DNA of the CDR3: TGTGCCAGTAGTATGCGGGCGTGGGGGGATGAGACCCAGTACTTC. As protein: CASSMRAWGDETQYF.

The genes are TRBV27 and TRBJ2-5; TRBD1 matches 8 bases. CDR1 MNHEY and CDR2 SMNVEV come from the germline V gene (reference sequence). This CDR3 is built from 13 residues. The junction had 3 bases not matched to a gene; V was cut back by 8 bases and J by 1 base. In nucleotides, the CDR3 is TGTGCCAGCTACAGGGGGTTCCAAGAGACCCAGTACTTC. Translating gives CASYRGFQETQYF.

There are a few counts of this clone. The chain uses TRBV2 and TRBJ2-3; 10 positions match TRBD1. Trimming took 8 bases from V and 4 from J; bases not matched to a gene: 9. The CDR3 is 15 amino acids. Germline CDR1 SNHLY, CDR2 FYNNEI. CDR3 nucleotides: TGTGCCAGCCTCCTGGGACAGGGGATCGCAGATACGCAGTATTTT. It specifies CASLLGQGIADTQYF. Variable domain in full (rest from reference TRBV2 and TRBJ2-3): EPEVTQTPSHQVTQMGQEVILRCVPISNHLYFYWYRQILGQKVEFLVSFYNNEISEKSEIFDDQFSVERPDGSNFTLKIRSTKLEDSAMYFCASLLGQGIADTQYFGPGTRLTVL.

The chain has TRBV6-1 and TRBJ2-7; unclear D gene. V lost 4 bases and J 7 bases, leaving 17 bases between the germline ends. CDR3 length: 14 amino acids. Germline CDR1 is MNHNS and CDR2 is SASEGT. CDR3 sequence (DNA): TGTGCCAGCAGTGTTCTTACGTATCCGGAGGAGCAGTACTTC. It codes for CASSVLTYPEEQYF.

The V and J genes are TRBV11-3 and TRBJ2-2; D unresolved. This CDR3 comprises 14 residues. Germline V gene sequence: CDR1 SGHNT, CDR2 YENEEA. Deletions cut 5 bases from V and 3 bases from J, with 10 bases between. As DNA, the CDR3 is TGTGCCAGCAGCCTTAGCCCGGACACCGGGGAGCTGTTTTTT. This sequence encodes CASSLSPDTGELFF.

V is TRBV7-8 and J is TRBJ1-4; 8 bases fit TRBD1. Germline loops: CDR1 SGHVS, CDR2 FQNEAQ. V was clipped by 1 base and J by 0 bases; unmatched bases: 4. The CDR3 runs 17 residues. CDR3 nucleotide sequence: TGTGCCAGCAGCTTAGACCGACAGGGGACAACTAATGAAAAACTGTTTTTT. Its protein product is CASSLDRQGTTNEKLFF.

CDR3 DNA sequence: TGTGCCAGCAGTGAAGCGGGGAAACTGTTTTTT. Its translation: CASSEAGKLFF. The chain employs TRBV25-1 and TRBJ1-4; no definite D call. The CDR3 is made up of 11 amino acids. Trimming cost V 2 bases and J 11 bases, with 6 bases left between them. The germline V gene encodes CDR1 MGHDK and CDR2 SYGVNS.

This clone was recorded once. The chain joins TRBV12-5 to TRBJ2-2, with TRBD1 identical over 7 bases. Germline CDR1 reads LGHNT; CDR2 reads FRNRAP. V gave up 1 base and J gave up 5 bases; unmatched junction bases: 4. This CDR3 region has 15 residues. DNA of the CDR3: TGTGCTAGTGGTTTGGGACAGGGAAGGACCGGGGAGCTGTTTTTT. Its protein product is CASGLGQGRTGELFF.

The chain has TRBV5-4 and TRBJ2-1, with unresolved D. V was shortened by 3 bases and J by 2 bases, with 12 bases between the two germline ends. CDR3 length: 15 residues. The germline CDR1 and CDR2 sequences are SGHNT and YYREEE (reference sequence). The CDR3: CASSSPSAPYNEQFF. CDR3 nucleotides: TGTGCCAGCAGCTCCCCAAGCGCACCCTACAATGAGCAGTTCTTC.